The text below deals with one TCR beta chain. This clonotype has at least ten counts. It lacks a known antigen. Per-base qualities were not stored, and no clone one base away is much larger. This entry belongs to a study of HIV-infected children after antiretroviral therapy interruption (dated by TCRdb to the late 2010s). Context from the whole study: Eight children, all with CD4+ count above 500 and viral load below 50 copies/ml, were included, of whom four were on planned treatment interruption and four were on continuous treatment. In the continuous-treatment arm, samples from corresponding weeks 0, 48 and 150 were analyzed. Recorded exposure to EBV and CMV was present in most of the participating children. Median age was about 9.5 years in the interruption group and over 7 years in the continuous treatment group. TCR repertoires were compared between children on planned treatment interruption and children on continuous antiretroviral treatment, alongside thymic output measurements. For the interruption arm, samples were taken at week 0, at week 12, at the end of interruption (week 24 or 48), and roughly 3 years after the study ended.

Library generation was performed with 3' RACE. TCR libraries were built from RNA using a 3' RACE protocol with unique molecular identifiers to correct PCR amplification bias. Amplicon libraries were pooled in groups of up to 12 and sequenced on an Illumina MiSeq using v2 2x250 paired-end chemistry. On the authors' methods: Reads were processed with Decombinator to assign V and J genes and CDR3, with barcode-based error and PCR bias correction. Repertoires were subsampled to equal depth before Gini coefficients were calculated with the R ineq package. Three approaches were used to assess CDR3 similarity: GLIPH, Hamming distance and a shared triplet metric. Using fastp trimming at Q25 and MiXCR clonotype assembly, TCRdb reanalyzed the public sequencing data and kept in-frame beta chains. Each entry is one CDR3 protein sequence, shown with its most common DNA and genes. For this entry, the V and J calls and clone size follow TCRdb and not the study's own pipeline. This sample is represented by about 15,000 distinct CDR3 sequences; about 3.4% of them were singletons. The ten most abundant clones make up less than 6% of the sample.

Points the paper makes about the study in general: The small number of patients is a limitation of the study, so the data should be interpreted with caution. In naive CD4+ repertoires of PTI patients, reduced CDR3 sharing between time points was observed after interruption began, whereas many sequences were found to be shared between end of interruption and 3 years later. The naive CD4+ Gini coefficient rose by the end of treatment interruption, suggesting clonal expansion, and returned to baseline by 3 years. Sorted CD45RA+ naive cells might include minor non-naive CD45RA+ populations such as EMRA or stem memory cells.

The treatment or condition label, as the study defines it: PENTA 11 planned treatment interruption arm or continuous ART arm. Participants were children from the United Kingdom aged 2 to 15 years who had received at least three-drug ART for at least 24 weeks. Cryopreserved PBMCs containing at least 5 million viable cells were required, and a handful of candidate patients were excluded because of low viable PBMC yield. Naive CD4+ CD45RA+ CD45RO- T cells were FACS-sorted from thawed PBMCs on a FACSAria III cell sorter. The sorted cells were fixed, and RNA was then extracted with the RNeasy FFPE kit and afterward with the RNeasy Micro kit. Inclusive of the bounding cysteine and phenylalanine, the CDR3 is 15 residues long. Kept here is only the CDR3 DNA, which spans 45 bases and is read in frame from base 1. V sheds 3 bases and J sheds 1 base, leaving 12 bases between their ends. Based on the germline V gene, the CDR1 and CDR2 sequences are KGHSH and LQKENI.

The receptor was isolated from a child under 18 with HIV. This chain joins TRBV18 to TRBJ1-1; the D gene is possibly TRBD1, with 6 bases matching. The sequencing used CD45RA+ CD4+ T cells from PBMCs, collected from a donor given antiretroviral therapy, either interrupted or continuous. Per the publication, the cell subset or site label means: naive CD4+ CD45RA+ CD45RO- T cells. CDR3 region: CASSPNRDSNTEAFF. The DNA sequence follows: TGTGCCAGCTCACCCAACAGGGACTCGAACACTGAAGCTTTCTTT.